This T cell receptor beta chain stems from a study of early T cells in non-severe SARS-CoV-2 infection. Study-level background: Whole-blood bulk RNA, unsorted, was sequenced, and chains were unpaired.

This clonotype has more than one count but fewer than ten. TCRdb re-analysed the 5' RACE reads in MiXCR, keeping a single row per CDR3 protein. The sample includes some 60,000 distinct CDR3 sequences, roughly a tenth of them seen just once. V dropped 2 bases and J dropped 8 bases, with 9 bases sitting between them. The CDR3 length is 12 residues. Germline CDR1 reads SNHLY; CDR2 reads FYNNEI. The gene calls are TRBV2 and TRBJ2-5, with a tentative D call TRBD1 (5 bases). This sequence originates from an adult who was a healthcare worker with PCR-confirmed SARS-CoV-2 infection or an uninfected control (not recorded which). Sequenced: whole blood. The CDR3 bases are TGTGCCAGCAGTGAACGCAGGGCAACCCAGTACTTC. It yields the protein CASSERRATQYF.